This T cell receptor (beta chain) is from a study of identical twins. In germline, CDR1 is DFQATT, CDR2 SNEGSKA (reference sequence). The CDR3 has 13 residues. V lost 3 bases, J lost 0 bases, and 8 bases lay in between. This clonotype showed up just a few times. TCRdb re-called the 5' RACE reads through MiXCR, storing one row per CDR3 protein. The table lists more than 1.5 million distinct CDR3 sequences, under 35% of them singletons. This rearrangement joins TRBV20-1 to TRBJ1-1; no clear D gene. The receptor's source is a newborn girl in good health. Source material: cord blood. This CDR3 reads CSASGVMNTEAFF. DNA of the CDR3: TGCAGTGCTAGTGGGGTCATGAACACTGAAGCTTTCTTT.